This T cell receptor beta chain was sequenced for a study of blood T cell repertoires in COVID-19 (TCRdb year 2020). Broadly, across the study: Samples covering the acute and convalescent phases of COVID-19 were provided by collaborators in the United States, Italy and Spain. HLA class I and class II types, where available, came from metadata supplied by the sample provider rather than from assay-based typing. The repertoires were released in a freely available public database intended as a resource for research on the immune response to SARS-CoV-2. The dataset comprised deeply sampled blood TCRbeta repertoires from subjects exposed to, actively infected with, or recovered from COVID-19. The material from the prospective study consisted of cDNA or gDNA derived from T cells, B-cell-depleted T cells, or PBMCs. Samples were obtained from the ongoing ImmuneRACE study (first 160 participants) and from about 1,300 subjects provided by 6 global collaborators. Nearly every sample came with metadata listing a de-identified subject ID, COVID-19 status, age in years and sex.

On the study overall, not on this receptor specifically: The quantity of clinical and demographic metadata differed by source and by participant and was supplied without curation.

From a lookup of the germline V gene (reference sequence), CDR1 and CDR2 are SEHNR and FQNEAQ. Trimming takes 5 bases off V and 7 bases off J; junction bases not matched to a gene: 12. Including cysteine and phenylalanine, the CDR3 has 16 amino acids. The retained sequence is limited to the CDR3, 48 bases, with the frame set at the first base. The collaborating institutions used their own protocols to collect whole blood in K2EDTA tubes. For TCRbeta analysis, collaborators shipped samples in one of three forms: frozen whole blood, isolated PBMCs, or DNA extracted from either of those sample types. A remark on this clone: Its antigen is not yet known. The record has no base qualities; no much larger clone is one base away.

The immunoSEQ Assay, a bias-controlled multiplex PCR, was used to amplify TCRbeta CDR3 regions from genomic DNA. Turning to the authors' computational methods: The number of nucleated cells in each sample was estimated from the amplification of reference gene primers within the assay. To quantify the absolute abundance of each unique TCRbeta CDR3 rearrangement, sequence reads were collapsed and filtered. For each sample, productive Simpson clonality was calculated by taking the square root of Simpson's diversity index across productive rearrangements. What TCRdb holds here is the immuneACCESS table cut down to in-frame rearrangements. Part of the clones is not present; checked against another copy, under half of the missing clones reflect an unresolved V gene, and the others are unexplained. Clone size and V and J calls were adopted from that table, with D and trimming inferred from the DNA. For this sample there are tens of thousands of clones; about 80% appear just once. Clones ranked in the top ten supply around 4.5% of the sample.

The V and J segments used are TRBV7-9 and TRBJ2-1; TRBD2 matches 9 bases in the middle. This TCR was recovered from a woman aged 45-65 years with acute or convalescent COVID-19. Sequenced sample: peripheral blood. For the CDR3, the sequence is CASSPHLAGGQNEQFF. The nucleotides read TGTGCCAGCAGCCCCCACTTGGCGGGGGGGCAGAATGAGCAGTTCTTC.